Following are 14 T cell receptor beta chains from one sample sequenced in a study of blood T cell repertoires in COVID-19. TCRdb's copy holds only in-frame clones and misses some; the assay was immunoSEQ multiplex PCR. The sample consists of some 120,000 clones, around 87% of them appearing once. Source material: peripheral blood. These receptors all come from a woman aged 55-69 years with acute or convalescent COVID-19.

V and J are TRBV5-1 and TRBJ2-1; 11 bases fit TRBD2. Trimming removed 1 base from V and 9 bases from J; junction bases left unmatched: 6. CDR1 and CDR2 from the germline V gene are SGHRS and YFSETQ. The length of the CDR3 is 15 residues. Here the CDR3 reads CASSLTSGSPGEQFF. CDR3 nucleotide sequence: TGCGCCAGCAGCTTGACTAGCGGGAGCCCAGGTGAGCAGTTCTTC.

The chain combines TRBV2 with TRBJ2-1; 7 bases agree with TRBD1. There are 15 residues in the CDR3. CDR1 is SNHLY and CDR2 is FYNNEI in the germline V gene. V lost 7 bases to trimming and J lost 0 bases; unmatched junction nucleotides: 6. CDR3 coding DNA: TGTGCCAGCAACCAACAGGGGAGCTCCTACAATGAGCAGTTCTTC. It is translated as CASNQQGSSYNEQFF.

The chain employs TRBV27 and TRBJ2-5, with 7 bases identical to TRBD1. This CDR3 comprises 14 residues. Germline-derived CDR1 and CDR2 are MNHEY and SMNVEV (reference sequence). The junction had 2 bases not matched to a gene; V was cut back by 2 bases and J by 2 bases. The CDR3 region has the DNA TGTGCCAGCAGTTTACCGGGACAGCAAGAGACCCAGTACTTC. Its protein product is CASSLPGQQETQYF.

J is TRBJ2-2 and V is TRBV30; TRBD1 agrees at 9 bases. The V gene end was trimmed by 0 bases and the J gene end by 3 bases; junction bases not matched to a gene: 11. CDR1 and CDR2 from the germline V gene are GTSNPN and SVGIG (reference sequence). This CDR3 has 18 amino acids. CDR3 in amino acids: CAWSVLQGQGLYTGELFF. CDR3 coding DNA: TGTGCCTGGAGTGTACTCCAGGGACAGGGACTGTACACCGGGGAGCTGTTTTTT. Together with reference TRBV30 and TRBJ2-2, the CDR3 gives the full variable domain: SQTIHQWPATLVQPVGSPLSLECTVEGTSNPNLYWYRQAAGRGLQLLFYSVGIGQISSEVPQNLSASRPQDRQFILSSKKLLLSDSGFYLCAWSVLQGQGLYTGELFFGEGSRLTVL.

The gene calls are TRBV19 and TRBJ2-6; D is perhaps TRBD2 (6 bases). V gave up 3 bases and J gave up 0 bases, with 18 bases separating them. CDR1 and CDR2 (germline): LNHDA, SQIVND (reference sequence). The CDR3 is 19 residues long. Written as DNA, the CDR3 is TGTGCCAGTAGTATTACGGCCGGGAGCCTCCTCTCTGGGGCCAACGTCCTGACTTTC. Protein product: CASSITAGSLLSGANVLTF.

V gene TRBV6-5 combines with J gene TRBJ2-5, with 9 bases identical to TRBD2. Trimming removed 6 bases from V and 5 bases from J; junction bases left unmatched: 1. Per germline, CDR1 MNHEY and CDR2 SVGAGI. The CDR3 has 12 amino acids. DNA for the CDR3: TGTGCCAGCAGGGCGGGGGGGGAGACCCAGTACTTC. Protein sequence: CASRAGGETQYF.

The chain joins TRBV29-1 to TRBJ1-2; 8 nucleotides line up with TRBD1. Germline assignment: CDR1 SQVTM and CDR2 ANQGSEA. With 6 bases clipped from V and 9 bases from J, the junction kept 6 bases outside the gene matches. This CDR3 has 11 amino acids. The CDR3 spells CSVSRTGSYTF. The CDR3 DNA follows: TGCAGCGTCTCCAGGACAGGGAGCTACACCTTC. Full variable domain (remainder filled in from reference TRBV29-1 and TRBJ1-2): SAVISQKPSRDICQRGTSLTIQCQVDSQVTMMFWYRQQPGQSLTLIATANQGSEATYESGFVIDKFPISRPNLTFSTLTVSNMSPEDSSIYLCSVSRTGSYTFGSGTRLTVV.

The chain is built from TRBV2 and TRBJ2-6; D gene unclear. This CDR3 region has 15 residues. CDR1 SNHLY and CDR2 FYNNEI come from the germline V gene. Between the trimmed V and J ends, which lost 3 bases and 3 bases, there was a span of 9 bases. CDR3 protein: CASSDSVVGANVLTF. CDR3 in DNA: TGTGCCAGCAGTGATAGTGTAGTTGGGGCCAACGTCCTGACTTTC. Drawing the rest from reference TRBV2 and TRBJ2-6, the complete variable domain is EPEVTQTPSHQVTQMGQEVILRCVPISNHLYFYWYRQILGQKVEFLVSFYNNEISEKSEIFDDQFSVERPDGSNFTLKIRSTKLEDSAMYFCASSDSVVGANVLTFGAGSRLTVL.

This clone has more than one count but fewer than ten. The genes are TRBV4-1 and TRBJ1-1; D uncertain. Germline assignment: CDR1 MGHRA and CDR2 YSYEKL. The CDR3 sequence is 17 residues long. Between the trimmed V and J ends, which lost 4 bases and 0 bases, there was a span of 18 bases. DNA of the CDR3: TGCGCCAGCAGCCTCCAGCCGGGTCGGGGAATGAACACTGAAGCTTTCTTT. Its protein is CASSLQPGRGMNTEAFF.

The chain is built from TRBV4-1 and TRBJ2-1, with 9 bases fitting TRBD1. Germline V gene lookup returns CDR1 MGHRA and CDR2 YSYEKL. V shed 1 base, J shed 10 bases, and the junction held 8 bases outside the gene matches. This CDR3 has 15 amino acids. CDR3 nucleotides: TGCGCCAGCAGCCAAGCGGGACAGGGAGCAAGGGAGCAGTTCTTC. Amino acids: CASSQAGQGAREQFF.

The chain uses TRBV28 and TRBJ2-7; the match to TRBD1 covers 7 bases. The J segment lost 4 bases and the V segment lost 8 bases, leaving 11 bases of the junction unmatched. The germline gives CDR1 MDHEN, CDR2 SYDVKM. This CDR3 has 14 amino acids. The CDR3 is CASHIRQGGYEQYF. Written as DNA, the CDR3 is TGTGCCAGCCATATCCGACAGGGCGGGTACGAGCAGTACTTC. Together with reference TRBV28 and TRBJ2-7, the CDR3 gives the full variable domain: DVKVTQSSRYLVKRTGEKVFLECVQDMDHENMFWYRQDPGLGLRLIYFSYDVKMKEKGDIPEGYSVSREKKERFSLILESASTNQTSMYLCASHIRQGGYEQYFGPGTRLTVT.

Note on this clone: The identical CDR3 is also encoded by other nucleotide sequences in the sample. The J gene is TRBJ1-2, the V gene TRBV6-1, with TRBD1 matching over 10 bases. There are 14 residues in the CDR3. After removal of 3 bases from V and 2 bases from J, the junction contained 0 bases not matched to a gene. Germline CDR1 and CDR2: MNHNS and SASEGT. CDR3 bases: TGTGCCAGCAGTGAGGGACAGGGGAACTATGGCTACACCTTC. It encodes CASSEGQGNYGYTF.

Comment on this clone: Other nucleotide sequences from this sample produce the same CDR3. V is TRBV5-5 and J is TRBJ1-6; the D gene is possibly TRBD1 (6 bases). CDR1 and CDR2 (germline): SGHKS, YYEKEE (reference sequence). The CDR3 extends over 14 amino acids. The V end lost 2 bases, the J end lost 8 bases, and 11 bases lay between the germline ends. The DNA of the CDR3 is TGTGCCAGCAGCTTAAGGGGGGGGGATTCACCCCTCCACTTT. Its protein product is CASSLRGGDSPLHF.

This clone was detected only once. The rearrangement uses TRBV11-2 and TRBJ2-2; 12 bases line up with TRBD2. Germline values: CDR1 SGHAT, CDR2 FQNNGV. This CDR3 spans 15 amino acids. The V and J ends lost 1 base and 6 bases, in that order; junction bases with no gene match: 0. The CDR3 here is CASSLGLAGAGELFF. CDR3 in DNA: TGTGCCAGCAGCTTAGGACTAGCGGGGGCCGGGGAGCTGTTTTTT. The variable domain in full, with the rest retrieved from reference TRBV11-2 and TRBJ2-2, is EAGVAQSPRYKIIEKRQSVAFWCNPISGHATLYWYQQILGQGPKLLIQFQNNGVVDDSQLPKDRFSAERLKGVDSTLKIQPAKLEDSAVYLCASSLGLAGAGELFFGEGSRLTVL.